Presented here are 15 T cell receptor beta chains from one specimen sequenced in a study of blood T cell repertoires in COVID-19. Repertoires were generated with immunoSEQ multiplex PCR, while TCRdb's copy carries only in-frame clones and drops some. The data hold roughly 200,000 clones, with around 85% observed a single time. The sequenced material came from PBMCs or T cells enriched from blood (not recorded which). The receptors were sampled from a woman aged 45-60 years in a cohort exposed to, infected with or recovered from COVID-19 (not recorded which).

The chain is built from TRBV28 and TRBJ1-6, with D possibly being TRBD1 (6 bases). CDR1 is MDHEN and CDR2 is SYDVKM in the germline V gene. The CDR3 runs to 13 residues. V was clipped by 5 bases and J by 14 bases, with 16 bases between them. The CDR3 spells CASSEITGRALHF. CDR3 nucleotide sequence: TGTGCCAGCAGTGAAATAACAGGGAGGGCCCTCCACTTT.

There are a few counts of this clone. The chain links TRBV7-9 to TRBJ2-2, with 7 bases lining up with TRBD1. The germline V gene has CDR1 SEHNR and CDR2 FQNEAQ (reference sequence). Trimming removed 5 bases from V and 6 bases from J; junction bases left unmatched: 6. The CDR3 length is 14 residues. Written as DNA, the CDR3 is TGTGCCAGCAGCCCCCAGACAGGGCCCGGGGAGCTGTTTTTT. As protein: CASSPQTGPGELFF.

The chain is built from TRBV9 and TRBJ1-2; 8 nucleotides align to TRBD1. The junction had 21 bases not matched to a gene; V was cut back by 6 bases and J by 5 bases. The CDR3 consists of 18 residues. Germline V gene lookup returns CDR1 SGDLS and CDR2 YYNGEE. The CDR3 DNA sequence: TGTGCCAGCACTAGGACAGGGCTATCTCCCCCACGCCATTATGGCTACACCTTC. Its translation: CASTRTGLSPPRHYGYTF.

This chain joins TRBV14 and TRBJ2-7; 7 nucleotides match TRBD1. Looked up from germline, CDR1 is SGHDN and CDR2 is FVKESK. This CDR3 region has 14 residues. V gave up 4 bases and J gave up 3 bases; unmatched junction bases: 6. CDR3 sequence reads: CASSPRDSYYEQYF. The CDR3 DNA sequence: TGTGCCAGCAGCCCTCGGGACAGCTACTACGAGCAGTACTTC. The whole variable domain, filled in from reference TRBV14 and TRBJ2-7, reads EAGVTQFPSHSVIEKGQTVTLRCDPISGHDNLYWYRRVMGKEIKFLLHFVKESKQDESGMPNNRFLAERTGGTYSTLKVQPAELEDSGVYFCASSPRDSYYEQYFGPGTRLTVT.

This clone was observed once. The chain employs TRBV6-5 and TRBJ1-3; 8 positions match TRBD1. CDR3 length: 14 residues. Germline V gene sequence: CDR1 MNHEY, CDR2 SVGAGI. V lost 6 bases, J lost 6 bases, and 7 bases stayed unmatched. The CDR3 here is CASRLAGGENTIYF. The CDR3 DNA reads TGTGCCAGCAGGCTCGCAGGGGGCGAAAACACCATATATTTT.

J is TRBJ1-6 and V is TRBV9, with TRBD1 as a possible D gene (5 bases). Deletions cut 0 bases from V and 9 bases from J, with 13 bases between. Germline loops: CDR1 SGDLS, CDR2 YYNGEE. The CDR3 extends over 15 amino acids. This chain's CDR3 is CASSVEGVETSPLHF. The CDR3 bases are TGTGCCAGCAGCGTAGAAGGGGTCGAGACTTCACCCCTCCACTTT.

The chain combines TRBV2 with TRBJ1-1, with 8 positions matching TRBD1. Germline assignment: CDR1 SNHLY and CDR2 FYNNEI. V gave up 0 bases and J gave up 7 bases; unmatched junction bases: 7. The CDR3 sequence is 15 residues long. Written as DNA, the CDR3 is TGTGCCAGCAGTGAAGCGGCGAGACAGGGGAATGAAGCTTTCTTT. This encodes CASSEAARQGNEAFF.

This clone was detected once. The chain links TRBV24-1 to TRBJ2-5, with TRBD1 matching over 7 bases. The V gene end was trimmed by 1 base and the J gene end by 3 bases; junction bases not matched to a gene: 13. This CDR3 region has 18 residues. Germline V CDR1 and CDR2: KGHDR, SFDVKD. CDR3 DNA: TGTGCCACCAGTGATTTTCCTAACGACAGGGCGAGAGAAGAGACCCAGTACTTC. Protein product: CATSDFPNDRAREETQYF.

The chain employs TRBV10-2 and TRBJ2-2; TRBD2 aligns across 9 bases. CDR1 and CDR2 from the germline V gene are WSHSY and SAAADI. With 5 bases clipped from V and 1 base from J, the junction kept 2 bases outside the gene matches. This CDR3 comprises 15 residues. CDR3 loop: CASSLAGVNTGELFF. CDR3 nucleotide sequence: TGCGCCAGCAGTTTAGCGGGGGTGAACACCGGGGAGCTGTTTTTT.

The rearrangement links TRBV27 to TRBJ1-4, with D maybe TRBD1 (6 bases). Germline V lookup: CDR1 MNHEY, CDR2 SMNVEV (reference sequence). CDR3 length: 15 amino acids. V was trimmed by 5 bases and J by 6 bases, leaving 16 bases between them. In nucleotides, the CDR3 is TGTGCCAGCAGTCTACAGGGAGGGGCCTATGAAAAACTGTTTTTT. Its protein is CASSLQGGAYEKLFF.

This sequence joins TRBV6-4 and TRBJ1-2; D is ambiguous. V was trimmed by 3 bases and J by 2 bases, leaving 13 bases between them. CDR3 length equals 15 residues. Germline V CDR1 and CDR2: MRHNA, SNTAGT. CDR3 nucleotides: TGTGCCAGCAGTGATAACCCAGGCTCCAACTATGGCTACACCTTC. It translates to CASSDNPGSNYGYTF.

This clone was counted a single time. This chain links TRBV19 with TRBJ1-5; 7 nucleotides align to TRBD1. This CDR3 region has 12 residues. Germline V gene data show CDR1 as LNHDA and CDR2 as SQIVND (reference sequence). Trimming took 10 bases from V and 3 from J; bases not matched to a gene: 3. The CDR3 loop is CATTGANQPQHF. In DNA form, the CDR3 reads TGTGCCACAACAGGGGCCAATCAGCCCCAGCATTTT. Drawing the rest from reference TRBV19 and TRBJ1-5, the complete variable domain is DGGITQSPKYLFRKEGQNVTLSCEQNLNHDAMYWYRQDPGQGLRLIYYSQIVNDFQKGDIAEGYSVSREKKESFPLTVTSAQKNPTAFYLCATTGANQPQHFGDGTRLSIL.

The chain uses TRBV7-9 and TRBJ1-3; 7 bases agree with TRBD1. Germline V lookup: CDR1 SEHNR, CDR2 FQNEAQ (reference sequence). After removal of 1 base from V and 0 bases from J, the junction contained 3 bases not matched to a gene. This CDR3 has 16 amino acids. The CDR3 DNA follows: TGTGCCAGCAGCTTAGGCGAGGGGGCCTCTGGAAACACCATATATTTT. The encoded protein is CASSLGEGASGNTIYF.

V gene TRBV10-1 combines with J gene TRBJ2-1, with TRBD2 identical over 9 bases. Germline CDR1 and CDR2: WNHNN and SYGVQD (reference sequence). After removal of 4 bases from V and 4 bases from J, the junction contained 11 bases not matched to a gene. The length of the CDR3 is 17 residues. The CDR3 loop reads CASSATLGSGGYNEQFF. CDR3 nucleotide sequence: TGCGCCAGCAGTGCGACCTTGGGTAGCGGGGGTTACAATGAGCAGTTCTTC.

Comments on this clone: One junction end disagrees with the germline gene, perhaps due to a read error. The chain employs TRBV5-5 and TRBJ1-5; TRBD1 matches at 8 bases. The germline CDR1 and CDR2 sequences are SGHKS and YYEKEE (reference sequence). The CDR3 contains 15 residues. In DNA form, the CDR3 reads TGTGCCGGCAGCACCGGACAGGGAGGGGCTCAGCCCCAGCATTTT. Protein sequence: CAGSTGQGGAQPQHF.